The source of this TCR beta chain is a study of cytomegalovirus exposure and HLA in healthy donors. A multiplex PCR was run with 60 Vbeta primers and 13 Jbeta primers. Using immunoSEQ multiplex PCR, the repertoire was profiled, and TCRdb retains in-frame clones only, with some absent. The sample consists of tens of thousands of clones, approximately 82% of them appearing once. The CDR3 sequence is 14 residues long. Germline V gene data show CDR1 as LNHDA and CDR2 as SQIVND (reference sequence). Trimming cost V 5 bases and J 3 bases; bases outside gene matches: 7. V usage is TRBV19 and J usage is TRBJ2-7; 7 bases line up with TRBD1. The receptor's source is a man between 18 and 29 years old in good health and CMV-seronegative. The specimen was PBMCs. CDR3 region: CASSPRDSSYEQYF. For the CDR3, the DNA is TGTGCCAGTAGTCCCCGGGACAGTAGCTACGAGCAGTACTTC.